The 5 T cell receptor beta chains below were found in one sample sequenced in a study of blood T cell repertoires in COVID-19. Libraries were prepared by immunoSEQ multiplex PCR; TCRdb keeps only in-frame clonotypes and omits some of them. Of about 200,000 clones detected, 70% to 90% appear once; the ten largest clones hold roughly 4.5%. Material for sequencing was peripheral blood. Every receptor here comes from a woman at least 80 years old with acute or convalescent COVID-19.

The V gene is TRBV12-3 or TRBV12-4, the J gene TRBJ2-4; 8 bases agree with TRBD1. This CDR3 spans 13 amino acids. The V and J ends lost 6 bases and 9 bases, in that order; junction bases with no gene match: 7. The CDR3 DNA is TGTGCCAGCAGCTTGGACAGGGCGGGCATTCAGTACTTC. Its protein is CASSLDRAGIQYF.

V usage is TRBV3-1 (or the pseudogene TRBV3-2) and J usage is TRBJ1-1, with D tentatively TRBD1 (5 bases). The CDR3 extends over 16 amino acids. The germline V gene has CDR1 LGHDT and CDR2 YNNKEL (reference sequence). V lost 4 bases, J lost 0 bases, and 15 bases lay in between. The CDR3 spells CASSRLTVSMNTEAFF. CDR3 bases: TGTGCCAGCAGCCGTTTGACAGTCTCCATGAACACTGAAGCTTTCTTT.

This clone was seen once. This rearrangement joins TRBV5-8 to TRBJ2-2; 11 bases agree with TRBD1. V lost 5 bases to trimming and J lost 4 bases; unmatched junction nucleotides: 10. CDR1 and CDR2 from the germline V gene are SGHTS and YDEGEE. The CDR3 extends over 17 amino acids. The CDR3 DNA reads as TGTGCCAGCAGTCTACTACCGGGGACAGGGGGCACCGGGGAGCTGTTTTTT. It translates to CASSLLPGTGGTGELFF.

V usage is TRBV5-1 and J usage is TRBJ1-4; possible D gene TRBD1, 5 bases. The CDR3 loop spans 15 amino acids. The ends were cut back, 4 bases at V and 7 bases at J, with 17 bases in the middle. The germline CDR1 and CDR2 sequences are SGHRS and YFSETQ. The CDR3 loop reads CASSSGTLGTEKLFF. The CDR3, as DNA: TGCGCCAGCAGCAGCGGGACGCTTGGTACTGAAAAACTGTTTTTT.

This sequence joins TRBV28 and TRBJ1-6, with TRBD1 identical over 10 bases. The CDR3 length is 15 residues. The V and J ends lost 6 bases and 10 bases, in that order; junction bases with no gene match: 9. Germline CDR1 MDHEN, CDR2 SYDVKM. In nucleotides, the CDR3 is TGTGCCAGCAGACTGCCGGGACAGGGGTACTCACCCCTCCACTTT. It encodes CASRLPGQGYSPLHF.